This T cell receptor (beta chain) stems from a study of shared clonotypes between healthy human individuals. 200 to 250 ng DNA, approximately 30,000 T cell genomes, went into each sorted-subset replicate PCR. Libraries were prepared by immunoSEQ multiplex PCR; TCRdb keeps only in-frame clonotypes and omits some of them. This sample yields about 1 million clones, of which about 74% are seen a single time; about 1.5% belongs to the top ten. The donors, healthy adults who were HIV-negative, had experienced no recent acute infections or vaccinations. The CDR3 has 15 amino acids. Per germline, CDR1 MNHEY and CDR2 SVGAGI. The junction had 6 bases not matched to a gene; V was cut back by 5 bases and J by 2 bases.

The chain recombines TRBV6-5 with TRBJ2-5; 9 bases fit TRBD1. The sequence was collected from a man between 18 and 35 years old in good health. The sample comprised memory CD4+ T cells sorted from blood. The subset here: CD45RA-negative fraction. CDR3 DNA sequence: TGTGCCAGCAGTCAAGGGACAGGGATTCAAGAGACCCAGTACTTC. Protein: CASSQGTGIQETQYF.